One sample yielded the 3 T cell receptor beta chains listed below, sequenced in a study of blood T cell repertoires in COVID-19 (TCRdb year 2020). Receptors were amplified or captured by the immunoSEQ multiplex PCR assay. TCRdb stores this immuneACCESS table with in-frame sequences only. Part of the clones is absent; in the studies checked, under half of the shortfall reflects unresolved V genes, and no reason is known for the rest. Within this sample are roughly 340,000 clones, with around nine tenths of them counted one time only. The ten most abundant clones make up less than 3.5% of the sample. Sequenced sample: peripheral blood. The receptor set was obtained from a woman aged 18-30 years who had recovered from COVID-19.

The chain carries TRBV5-6 and TRBJ2-1, with D tentatively TRBD2 (5 bases). Trimming cost V 4 bases and J 7 bases, with 21 bases left between them. This CDR3 spans 16 amino acids. CDR1 and CDR2 (germline): SGHDT, YYEEEE. CDR3 in DNA: TGTGCCAGCAGCGCCACGGGATCCCCGGGCTGGAATGAGCAGTTCTTC. It yields the protein CASSATGSPGWNEQFF. Complete variable domain (other parts from reference TRBV5-6 and TRBJ2-1): DAGVTQSPTHLIKTRGQQVTLRCSPKSGHDTVSWYQQALGQGPQFIFQYYEEEERQRGNFPDRFSGHQFPNYSSELNVNALLLGDSALYLCASSATGSPGWNEQFFGPGTRLTVL.

The chain couples TRBV6-5 to TRBJ1-6, with D perhaps TRBD1 (6 bases). The CDR3 is 16 amino acids. CDR1 is MNHEY, CDR2 SVGAGI, per germline. Trimming removed 2 bases from V and 9 bases from J, with 17 bases in between. The CDR3 loop reads CASSYGFQGSGSPLHF. The DNA of the CDR3 is TGTGCCAGCAGTTACGGGTTTCAGGGGTCTGGTTCACCCCTCCACTTT.

The V and J genes are TRBV7-9 and TRBJ2-2; perhaps TRBD2 as D (6 bases). This CDR3 has 17 residues. Between the trimmed V and J ends, which lost 5 bases and 9 bases, there was a span of 25 bases. The germline gives CDR1 SEHNR, CDR2 FQNEAQ (reference sequence). The CDR3: CASSPMLAAKPGRELFF. CDR3 DNA sequence: TGTGCCAGCAGCCCCATGTTAGCGGCGAAACCCGGGAGGGAGCTGTTTTTT.